These T cell receptor beta chains were read from a single sample in a study of T cell repertoires in cytomegalovirus infection. TCRdb passed the reads through MiXCR, listing each CDR3 protein once. The sample has hundreds of thousands of distinct CDR3 sequences, roughly 30% seen once. The antigens of these receptors remain unknown. The sequencing used cultured CD8+ T cells from PBMCs, collected from culture after CMV antigen stimulation. These receptors all come from a human donor in good health (CMV status not recorded). Some clones in this sample may be carry-over from other donors' samples. CDR3s include the opening cysteine and the closing phenylalanine or tryptophan. D genes are given only for firm matches. Rows give clone size only sometimes, using once, few, many, or a class for an expanded clone.

clone_size,d_call,j_call,v_call,cdr3_aa,cdr3_nt
.,.,TRBJ2-5,TRBV4-1,CASSQVPALPRGETQYF,TGCGCCAGCAGCCAAGTCCCAGCCCTCCCCCGTGGAGAGACCCAGTACTTC
.,TRBD1,TRBJ2-3,TRBV24-1,CATSDPGQGADTQYF,TGTGCCACCAGTGACCCGGGACAGGGGGCAGATACGCAGTATTTT
many,.,TRBJ2-2,TRBV7-9,CASSQQGGELFF,TGTGCCAGCAGCCAACAGGGCGGGGAGCTGTTTTTT
.,.,TRBJ2-2,TRBV27,CASSLFFGEDTGELFF,TGTGCCAGCAGTTTATTTTTCGGGGAGGACACCGGGGAGCTGTTTTTT
few,.,TRBJ2-1,TRBV12-5,CASGFTHSRENEQFF,TGTGCTAGTGGTTTCACTCACTCAAGGGAAAATGAGCAGTTCTTC
.,TRBD1,TRBJ2-2,TRBV9,CASSPRGTVEANTGELFF,TGTGCCAGCAGCCCCAGAGGGACAGTCGAAGCGAACACCGGGGAGCTGTTTTTT
many,TRBD1,TRBJ1-1,TRBV27,CASSYAHFGTGFLTEAFF,TGTGCCAGCAGTTACGCACACTTTGGGACAGGGTTTCTCACTGAAGCTTTCTTT
.,TRBD1,TRBJ1-3,TRBV11-2,CASSFWTGPNTIYF,TGTGCCAGCAGCTTTTGGACAGGGCCAAACACCATATATTTT
.,.,TRBJ1-5,TRBV4-1,CASSQGRENQPQHF,TGCGCCAGCAGCCAAGGCAGGGAGAATCAGCCCCAGCATTTT
few,.,TRBJ2-5,TRBV6-6,CASSYYQETQYF,TGTGCCAGCAGTTACTACCAAGAGACCCAGTACTTC
.,.,TRBJ1-3,TRBV7-2,CASSLGSMGNTIYF,TGTGCCAGCAGCTTAGGGAGCATGGGAAACACCATATATTTT
once,.,TRBJ1-1,TRBV29-1,CSATPFTKKLNTEAFF,TGCAGCGCCACCCCCTTCACGAAAAAGTTGAACACTGAAGCTTTCTTT
.,.,TRBJ1-1,TRBV4-3,CASSQDLGPGGEAFF,TGCGCCAGCAGCCAAGACTTGGGCCCGGGGGGTGAAGCTTTCTTT
many,.,TRBJ2-1,TRBV7-2,CASSDSGPTYNEQFF,TGTGCCAGCAGCGATAGCGGCCCCACCTACAATGAGCAGTTCTTC
many,.,TRBJ2-3,TRBV7-6,CASSPVPTDTQYF,TGTGCCAGCAGCCCAGTTCCGACGGATACGCAGTATTTT
many,.,TRBJ1-3,TRBV7-6,CASSLPGNTIYF,TGTGCCAGCAGCCTCCCAGGGAACACCATATATTTT
.,.,TRBJ2-3,TRBV6-5,CASSYEDSSTDTQYF,TGTGCCAGCAGTTACGAGGACTCAAGCACAGATACGCAGTATTTT
.,.,TRBJ2-3,TRBV19,CASIGRGTDTQYF,TGTGCCAGTATTGGGAGAGGCACAGATACGCAGTATTTT
few,TRBD1,TRBJ1-2,TRBV7-9,CASSDHSGGANYGYTF,TGTGCCAGCAGCGACCATTCAGGGGGAGCTAACTATGGCTACACCTTC
few,.,TRBJ2-5,TRBV7-6,CASSVEGVKETQYF,TGTGCCAGCAGCGTGGAGGGGGTTAAAGAGACCCAGTACTTC
few,.,TRBJ2-2,TRBV2,CAKDSVNTGELFF,TGTGCCAAGGACAGTGTGAACACCGGGGAGCTGTTTTTT
.,.,TRBJ1-1,TRBV19,CASSTGATTEAFF,TGTGCCAGTAGTACAGGGGCGACAACTGAAGCTTTCTTT
once,TRBD1,TRBJ2-7,TRBV5-4,CASSLYGTGGDEQYF,TGTGCCAGCAGCTTGTACGGGACAGGGGGGGACGAGCAGTACTTC
.,TRBD1,TRBJ1-1,TRBV6-5,CASSTQGGTEAFF,TGTGCCAGCAGTACTCAGGGGGGCACTGAAGCTTTCTTT
.,.,TRBJ2-1,TRBV9,CTSSVEGGYSSYNEQFF,TGTACCAGCAGCGTAGAGGGGGGGTACAGCTCCTACAATGAGCAGTTCTTC
.,.,TRBJ1-6,TRBV7-6,CASSLSGRSYNSPLHF,TGTGCCAGCAGCTTAAGTGGTCGCTCCTATAATTCACCCCTCCACTTT
few,TRBD1,TRBJ2-1,TRBV6-2/TRBV6-3,CASSYSSIGQVNNEQFF,TGTGCCAGCAGTTACTCGAGTATAGGACAGGTAAACAATGAGCAGTTCTTC
many,.,TRBJ1-2,TRBV25-1,CASSAGRLLGYTF,TGTGCCAGCAGTGCAGGCAGGCTTCTCGGCTACACCTTC
many,TRBD1,TRBJ2-1,TRBV6-5,CASSYSGGTGSYNEQFF,TGTGCCAGCAGTTACTCGGGGGGGACAGGGTCCTACAATGAGCAGTTCTTC
.,.,TRBJ2-1,TRBV2,CASRLVGTYNEQFF,TGTGCCAGCCGCCTAGTGGGGACTTACAATGAGCAGTTCTTC